This T cell receptor beta chain stems from a study of long-term antiretroviral therapy in people with HIV. The immunoSEQ assay was v3.0, run at survey level. Sequenced by immunoSEQ multiplex PCR; TCRdb stores in-frame clones only, minus some. This repertoire shows under 50,000 clones, around nine tenths found once; its top ten account for around 5%. Findings of the study overall: No data on ART adherence, viral resistance or therapy changes.

As to this clone: The antigen is undetermined.

The CDR3 loop spans 14 amino acids. The ends lost 3 bases at V and 5 bases at J; junction bases unmatched: 6. Germline assignment: CDR1 SGDLS and CDR2 YYNGEE. This chain joins TRBV9 and TRBJ2-7; 9 nucleotides agree with TRBD1. This clonotype originated in a woman in her forties or fifties with HIV. The sample consisted of unsorted PBMCs, taken 0.1 years before starting antiretroviral therapy. The CDR3 nucleotides read TGTGCCAGCAGCGCCGGGACAGGGCAGAACGAGCAGTACTTC. This codes for CASSAGTGQNEQYF.